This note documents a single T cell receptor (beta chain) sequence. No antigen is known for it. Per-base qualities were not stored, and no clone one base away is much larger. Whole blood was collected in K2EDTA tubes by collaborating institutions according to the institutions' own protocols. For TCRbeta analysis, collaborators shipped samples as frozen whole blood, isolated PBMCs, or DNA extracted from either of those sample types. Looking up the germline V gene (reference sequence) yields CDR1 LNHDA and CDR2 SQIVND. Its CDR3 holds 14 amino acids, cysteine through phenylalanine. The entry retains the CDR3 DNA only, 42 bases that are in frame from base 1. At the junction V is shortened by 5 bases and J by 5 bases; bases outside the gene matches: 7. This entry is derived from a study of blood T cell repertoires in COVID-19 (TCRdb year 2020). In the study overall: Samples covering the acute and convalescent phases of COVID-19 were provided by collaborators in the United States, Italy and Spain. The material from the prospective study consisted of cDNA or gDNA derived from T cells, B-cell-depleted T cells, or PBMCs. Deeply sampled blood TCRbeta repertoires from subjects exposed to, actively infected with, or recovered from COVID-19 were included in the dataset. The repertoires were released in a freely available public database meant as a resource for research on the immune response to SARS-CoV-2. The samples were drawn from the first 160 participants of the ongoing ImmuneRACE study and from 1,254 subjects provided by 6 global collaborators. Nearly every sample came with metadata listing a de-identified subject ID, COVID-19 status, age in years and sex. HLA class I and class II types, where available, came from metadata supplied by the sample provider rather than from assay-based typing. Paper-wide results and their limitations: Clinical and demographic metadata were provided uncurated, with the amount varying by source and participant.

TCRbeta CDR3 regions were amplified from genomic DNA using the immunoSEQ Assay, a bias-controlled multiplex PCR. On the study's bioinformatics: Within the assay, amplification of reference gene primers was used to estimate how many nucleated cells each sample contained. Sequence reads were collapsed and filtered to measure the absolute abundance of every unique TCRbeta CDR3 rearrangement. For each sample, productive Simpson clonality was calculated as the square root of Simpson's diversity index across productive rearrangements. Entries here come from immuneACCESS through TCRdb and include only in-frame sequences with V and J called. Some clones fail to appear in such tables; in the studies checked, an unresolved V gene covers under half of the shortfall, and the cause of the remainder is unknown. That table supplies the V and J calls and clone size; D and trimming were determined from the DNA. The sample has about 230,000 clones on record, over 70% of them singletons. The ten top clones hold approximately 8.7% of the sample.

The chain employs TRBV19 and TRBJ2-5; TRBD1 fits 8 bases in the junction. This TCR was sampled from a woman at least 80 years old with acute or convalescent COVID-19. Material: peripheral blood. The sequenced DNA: TGTGCCAGTAGTGCACAGGGGGGCGTGGAGACCCAGTACTTC. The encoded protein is CASSAQGGVETQYF.